Included here is one T cell receptor (beta chain) sequence, with context. The study sequenced TCR beta in blood CD8+ and CD4+ T cells. This entry comes from a study of CD8 T cells in Susac syndrome. After extraction with the RNeasy kit, roughly 0.5 to 1 ug of the RNA was reverse transcribed using random hexamers. TCRdb analysed the immunoSEQ multiplex PCR reads with MiXCR anew, one entry per CDR3 protein. The table records some 130,000 distinct CDR3 sequences, around 91% of them present only once. Trimming pared 6 bases from V and 1 base from J, leaving 10 bases between. Germline-derived CDR1 and CDR2 are LNHDA and SQIVND (reference sequence). The CDR3 totals 14 residues.

Sequencing was done on a sample of CD8+ T cells from PBMCs. This sequence joins TRBV19 and TRBJ2-1, with D possibly matching TRBD2 (5 bases). This receptor was obtained from a human donor with multiple sclerosis. CDR3 amino acids: CASSLPGSYNEQFF. The CDR3 coding sequence is TGTGCCAGTAGCCTGCCGGGGTCCTACAATGAGCAGTTCTTC.